This T cell receptor beta chain was sequenced for a study of siplizumab effects on memory and regulatory T cells. This clone was seen a few times. Profiling relied on immunoSEQ multiplex PCR, and the TCRdb table lists in-frame clones only, not all of them. The sample contains over 95,000 clones, roughly 93% of which appear only once. The CDR3 runs to 11 residues. Between the trimmed V and J ends, which lost 6 bases and 4 bases, there was a span of 4 bases. The germline gives CDR1 MDHEN, CDR2 SYDVKM. This sequence originates from a human donor in good health. The V and J genes are TRBV28 and TRBJ2-1; D not resolved. The sequencing sample was made of non-Treg CD4+ T cells sorted from blood. The CDR3 spells CASSEYNEQFF. The DNA for the CDR3 is TGTGCCAGCAGCGAATACAATGAGCAGTTCTTC. The full variable domain, in which reference TRBV28 and TRBJ2-1 provide the parts outside the CDR3, is DVKVTQSSRYLVKRTGEKVFLECVQDMDHENMFWYRQDPGLGLRLIYFSYDVKMKEKGDIPEGYSVSREKKERFSLILESASTNQTSMYLCASSEYNEQFFGPGTRLTVL.